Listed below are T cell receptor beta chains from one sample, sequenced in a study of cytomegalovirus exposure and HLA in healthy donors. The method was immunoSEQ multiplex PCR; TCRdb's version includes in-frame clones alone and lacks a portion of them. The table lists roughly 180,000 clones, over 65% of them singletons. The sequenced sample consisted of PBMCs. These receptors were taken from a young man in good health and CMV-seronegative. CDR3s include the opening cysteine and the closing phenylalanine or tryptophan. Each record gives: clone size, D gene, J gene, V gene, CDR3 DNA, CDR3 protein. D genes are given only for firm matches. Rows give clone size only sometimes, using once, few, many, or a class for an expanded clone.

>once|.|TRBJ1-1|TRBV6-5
TGTGCCAGCAGTTTCGAGCCAGGGGTCACTGAAGCTTTCTTT
CASSFEPGVTEAFF
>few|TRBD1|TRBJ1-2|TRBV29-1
TGCAGCGTGGGGACAGGAAACTATGGCTACACCTTC
CSVGTGNYGYTF
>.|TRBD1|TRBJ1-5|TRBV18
TGTGCCAGCTCACCACAGGGACAGCGCAATCAGCCCCAGCATTTT
CASSPQGQRNQPQHF
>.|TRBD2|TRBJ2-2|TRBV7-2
TGTGCCAGCAGAGTGCGGGAGACCGGGGAGCTGTTTTTT
CASRVRETGELFF
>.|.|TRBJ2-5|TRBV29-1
TGCAGCGTTAGAAGGGGATCCCAAGAGACCCAGTACTTC
CSVRRGSQETQYF
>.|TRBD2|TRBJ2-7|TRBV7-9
TGTGCCAGCAGCTGGGGAGGGACTAGCGGTCCCCAGCAGTACTTC
CASSWGGTSGPQQYF
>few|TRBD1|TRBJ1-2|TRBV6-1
TGTGCCAGCAGACGGACAGGGCACGGCTATGGCTACACCTTC
CASRRTGHGYGYTF
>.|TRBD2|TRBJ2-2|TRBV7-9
TGTGCCAGCAGCCGACCGAAGACCGGGACTAGCGACTACACCGGGGAGCTGTTTTTT
CASSRPKTGTSDYTGELFF
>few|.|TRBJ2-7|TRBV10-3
TGTGCCATCAGGGTCAGTAAATCCTACGAGCAGTACTTC
CAIRVSKSYEQYF
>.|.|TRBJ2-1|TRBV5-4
TGTGCCAGCAGCTTCCATATGGGGCCCCGAAAGTTCTTC
CASSFHMGPRKFF
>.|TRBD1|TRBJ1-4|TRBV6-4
TGTGCCAGGATACAGCAGGGGGGCGGGGAAAAACTGTTTTTT
CARIQQGGGEKLFF
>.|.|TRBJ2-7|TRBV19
TGTGCCAGTAGAAGTGCGGGGCCGCCCTACGAGCAGTACTTC
CASRSAGPPYEQYF
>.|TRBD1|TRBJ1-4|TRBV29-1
TGCAGCGGGGGGGACAGGGTAAATGAAAAACTGTTTTTT
CSGGDRVNEKLFF
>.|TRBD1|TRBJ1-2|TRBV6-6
TGTGCCAGCAGACTTCCGGGACAGCACTATGGCTACACCTTC
CASRLPGQHYGYTF
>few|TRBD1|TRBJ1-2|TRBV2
TGTGCCAGCAGGGGGACCGGGACAGTCGACTACACCTTC
CASRGTGTVDYTF
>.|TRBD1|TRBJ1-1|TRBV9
TGTGCCAGCAGCGAGCCAGGGGGGATGACTGAAGCTTTCTTT
CASSEPGGMTEAFF
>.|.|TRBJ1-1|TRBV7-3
TGTGCCAGCAGCTTAACAGGGGTGGGCACTGAAGCTTTCTTT
CASSLTGVGTEAFF
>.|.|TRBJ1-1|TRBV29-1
TGCAGCGTTGAAAGGGGTCAGGGGAGTGCTTTCTTT
CSVERGQGSAFF
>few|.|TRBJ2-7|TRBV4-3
TGCGCCAGCAGCCAAGATACGGTGAGGGAGCAGTACTTC
CASSQDTVREQYF
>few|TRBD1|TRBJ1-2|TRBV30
TGTGCCTGGAGTTTGGGGACAGGGGGTACTGGCGGCTACACCTTC
CAWSLGTGGTGGYTF
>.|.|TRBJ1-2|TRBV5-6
TGTGCCAGCAGACCCCAGGGAAACTATGGCTACACCTTC
CASRPQGNYGYTF
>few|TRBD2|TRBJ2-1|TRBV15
TGTGCCACCAGCAGAGCCGGGGGGGGGTATGGGGGCAATGAGCAGTTCTTC
CATSRAGGGYGGNEQFF
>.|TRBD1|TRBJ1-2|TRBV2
TGTGCCATGACGTCATCCCCCATCTGGACGGAACAGGGGGTTTATGGCTACACCTTC
CAMTSSPIWTEQGVYGYTF
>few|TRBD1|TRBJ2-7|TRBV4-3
TGCGCCAGCAGCCAGGGACAGGGTGAGGCCTACGAGCAGTACTTC
CASSQGQGEAYEQYF
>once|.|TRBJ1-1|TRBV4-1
TGCGCCAGCAGCCTCACGACCCTGGGCCTTGAAGCTTTCTTT
CASSLTTLGLEAFF
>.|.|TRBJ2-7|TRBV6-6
TGTGCCAGCAGTTATTTAGCTATCGGGAGTGTGTACGAGCAGTACTTC
CASSYLAIGSVYEQYF
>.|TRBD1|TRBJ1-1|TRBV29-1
TGCAGCGTTGCGACAGGGCTGAACACTGAAGCTTTCTTT
CSVATGLNTEAFF
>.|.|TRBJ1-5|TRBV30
TGTGCCTGGAGTGTCAGCAGGGGACGACCCCAGCATTTT
CAWSVSRGRPQHF
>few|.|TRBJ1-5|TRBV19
TGTGCCAGTAGTACTCGACGGGATCAGCCCCAGCATTTT
CASSTRRDQPQHF
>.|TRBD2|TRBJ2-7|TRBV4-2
TGTGCCAGCAGCCCAGGGACTAGCGGGGGGACCCGGTACTTC
CASSPGTSGGTRYF
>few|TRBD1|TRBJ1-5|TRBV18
TGTGCCAGCTCACCAGAAGCAGGGGGCCTTTCCTATCAGCCCCAGCATTTT
CASSPEAGGLSYQPQHF
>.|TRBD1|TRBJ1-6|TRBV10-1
TGCGCCAACGACAGGGTTTACTCACCCCTCCACTTT
CANDRVYSPLHF
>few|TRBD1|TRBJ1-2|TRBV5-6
TGTGCCAGCAGCGACCCCAGGGGGATTGACTATGGCTACACCTTC
CASSDPRGIDYGYTF
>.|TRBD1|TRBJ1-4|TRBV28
TGTGCCAGCAGTCAAGACAGGGTTGGGGAAAAACTGTTTTTT
CASSQDRVGEKLFF
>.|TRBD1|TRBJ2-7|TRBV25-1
TGTGCCAGCAGTGACCTTGGGACAGGCGAGCAGTACTTC
CASSDLGTGEQYF
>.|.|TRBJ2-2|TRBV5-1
TGCGCCAGCAGAGCCGGGACACCGAACACCGGGGAGCTGTTTTTT
CASRAGTPNTGELFF
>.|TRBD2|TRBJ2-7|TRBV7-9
TGTTCCGGCGGAGCGGGGCTCTACGAGCAGTACTTC
CSGGAGLYEQYF
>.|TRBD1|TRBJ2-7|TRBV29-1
TGCAGCGTTATAGGGGGCGAGTACGAGCAGTACTTC
CSVIGGEYEQYF
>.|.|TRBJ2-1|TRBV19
TGTGCCAGTAGTATCGCCACCGGCGGGACCTACAATGAGCAGTTCTTC
CASSIATGGTYNEQFF
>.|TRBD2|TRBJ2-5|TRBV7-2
TGTGCCAGCGGGGGGGACGGGACTAGCGGGAGAAAGTACTTC
CASGGDGTSGRKYF
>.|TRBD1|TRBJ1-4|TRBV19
TGTGCCAGTAGGACAGGGGCAAGAAATGAAAAACTGTTTTTT
CASRTGARNEKLFF
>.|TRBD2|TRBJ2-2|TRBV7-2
TGTGCCAGCAGCCCGGGGGGGGCCCCAAGTGGGGGCGGGGAGCTGTTTTTT
CASSPGGAPSGGGELFF
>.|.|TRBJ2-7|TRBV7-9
TGTGCCAGCAGCTACAGGGTCGGCGAGCAGTACTTC
CASSYRVGEQYF
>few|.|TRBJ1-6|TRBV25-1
TGTGCCAGTAAGCGGCCCAATTCACCCCTCCACTTT
CASKRPNSPLHF
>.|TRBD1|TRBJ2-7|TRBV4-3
TGCGCCAGCAGCCAAAAGCGGGACAGGGGACGCGAGCAGTACTTC
CASSQKRDRGREQYF
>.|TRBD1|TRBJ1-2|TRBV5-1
TGCGCCAGCAGACCCCAGGGGGCTGACTATGGCTACACCTTC
CASRPQGADYGYTF
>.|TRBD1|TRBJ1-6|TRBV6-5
TGTGCCACCGGGACAGGGAATTCACCCCTCCACTTT
CATGTGNSPLHF
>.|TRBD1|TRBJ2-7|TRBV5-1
TGCGCCAGCAGCCCCGCGACAGGGGGCCGGTACGAGCAGTACTTC
CASSPATGGRYEQYF
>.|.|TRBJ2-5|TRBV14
TGTGCCAGCAGCCAATCTATAGCGCTGAAAGAGACCCAGTACTTC
CASSQSIALKETQYF
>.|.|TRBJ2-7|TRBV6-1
TGTGCCAGCAGTGAAGGTGGGGCCCCCTACGAGCAGTACTTC
CASSEGGAPYEQYF
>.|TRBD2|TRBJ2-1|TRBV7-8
TGTGCCAGCAGCTTCAATATTTGGACTAGCGGGAGGTTGTACAATGAGCAGTTCTTC
CASSFNIWTSGRLYNEQFF
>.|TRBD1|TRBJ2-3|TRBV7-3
TGTGCCAGCAGCTTGGGACAGGGGGCGGGAGGAGGTACGCAGTATTTT
CASSLGQGAGGGTQYF